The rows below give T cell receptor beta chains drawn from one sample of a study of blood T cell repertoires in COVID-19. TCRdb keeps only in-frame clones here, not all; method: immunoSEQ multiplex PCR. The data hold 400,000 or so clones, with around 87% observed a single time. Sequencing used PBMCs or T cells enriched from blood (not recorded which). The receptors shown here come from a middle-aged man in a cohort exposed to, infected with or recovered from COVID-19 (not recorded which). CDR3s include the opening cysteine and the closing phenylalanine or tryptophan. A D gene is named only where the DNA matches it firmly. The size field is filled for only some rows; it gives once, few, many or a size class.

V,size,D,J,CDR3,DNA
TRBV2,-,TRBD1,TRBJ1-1,CASRTGWNTEAFF,TGTGCCAGCAGGACAGGGTGGAACACTGAAGCTTTCTTT
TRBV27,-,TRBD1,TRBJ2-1,CASLDRVLHNEQFF,TGTGCCAGCCTCGACAGGGTGCTCCACAATGAGCAGTTCTTC
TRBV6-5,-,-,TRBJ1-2,CASPANYGYTF,TGTGCCAGCCCAGCTAACTATGGCTACACCTTC
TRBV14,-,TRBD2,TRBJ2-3,CASSQDLSGRDTQYF,TGTGCCAGCAGCCAAGATCTTAGCGGGAGAGATACGCAGTATTTT
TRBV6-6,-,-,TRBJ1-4,CASSPDPGGWMAGNEKLFF,TGTGCCAGCAGTCCAGACCCCGGGGGATGGATGGCGGGGAATGAAAAACTGTTTTTT
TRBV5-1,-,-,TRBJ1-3,CASSADSSGNTIYF,TGCGCCAGCAGCGCGGACAGCTCTGGAAACACCATATATTTT
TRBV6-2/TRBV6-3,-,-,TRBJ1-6,CASSYAGTNNSPLHF,TGTGCCAGCAGTTACGCCGGGACAAATAATTCACCCCTCCACTTT
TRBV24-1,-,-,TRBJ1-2,CATSDTGHNYGYTF,TGTGCCACCAGTGATACGGGACATAACTATGGCTACACCTTC
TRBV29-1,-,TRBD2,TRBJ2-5,CSVEGLAGYPETQYF,TGCAGCGTTGAGGGGCTAGCGGGCTACCCAGAGACCCAGTACTTC
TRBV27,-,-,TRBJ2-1,CASSLLQGGYNEQFF,TGTGCCAGCAGTTTATTACAGGGTGGGTACAATGAGCAGTTCTTC
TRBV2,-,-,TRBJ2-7,CASSPIYTSSYEQYF,TGTGCCAGCAGCCCCATATATACGAGCTCCTACGAGCAGTACTTC
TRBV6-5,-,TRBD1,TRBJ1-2,CASRSGTDYGYTF,TGTGCCAGCAGGTCCGGGACAGACTATGGCTACACCTTC
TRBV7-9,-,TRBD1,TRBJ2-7,CASSVKTGTGLSYEQYF,TGTGCCAGCAGCGTAAAGACCGGGACAGGACTCTCCTACGAGCAGTACTTC
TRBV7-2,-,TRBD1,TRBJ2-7,CASSTTGGVYEQYF,TGTGCCAGCAGCACGACAGGGGGAGTCTACGAGCAGTACTTC
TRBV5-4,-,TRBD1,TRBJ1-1,CASRPTGGTEAFF,TGTGCCAGCAGGCCGACAGGGGGCACTGAAGCTTTCTTT
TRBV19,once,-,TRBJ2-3,CASSRGPDTQYF,TGTGCCAGTAGTCGTGGGCCAGATACGCAGTATTTT
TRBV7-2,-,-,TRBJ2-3,CASSTTGPRVDTQYF,TGTGCCAGCAGCACAACTGGCCCCAGGGTAGATACGCAGTATTTT
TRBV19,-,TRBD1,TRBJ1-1,CASSTELDRDRVSTEAFF,TGTGCCAGTAGTACAGAACTAGACAGGGACCGGGTGAGCACTGAAGCTTTCTTT
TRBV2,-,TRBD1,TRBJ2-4,CASSDPVGTGGGVVKNIQYF,TGTGCCAGCAGTGACCCTGTTGGGACAGGGGGTGGGGTTGTCAAAAACATTCAGTACTTC
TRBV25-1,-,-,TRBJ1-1,CASSESMVTEAFF,TGTGCCAGCAGTGAATCTATGGTTACTGAAGCTTTCTTT
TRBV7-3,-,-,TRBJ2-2,CASSQQGWNGELFF,TGTGCCAGCAGCCAACAGGGATGGAACGGGGAGCTGTTTTTT
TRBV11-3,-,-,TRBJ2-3,CASSYRGRVTDTQYF,TGTGCCAGCAGCTATCGAGGCAGGGTCACAGATACGCAGTATTTT
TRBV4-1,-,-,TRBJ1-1,CASSQDYRGAYTEAFF,TGCGCCAGCAGCCAAGATTACCGGGGGGCGTACACTGAAGCTTTCTTT
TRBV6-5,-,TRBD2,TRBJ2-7,CASSYSGRGSYEQYF,TGTGCCAGCAGTTATAGTGGGAGGGGTTCCTACGAGCAGTACTTC
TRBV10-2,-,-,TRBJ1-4,CASSRNEKLFF,TGCGCCAGCAGCCGTAATGAAAAACTGTTTTTT
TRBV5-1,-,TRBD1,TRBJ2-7,CASSLGDRGSYEQYF,TGCGCCAGCAGCTTGGGGGACAGAGGCTCCTACGAGCAGTACTTC
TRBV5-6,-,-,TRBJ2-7,CASSLGPGSDEQYF,TGTGCCAGCAGCTTGGGACCAGGGTCCGACGAGCAGTACTTC
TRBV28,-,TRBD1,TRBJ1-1,CASSLMAAGGSTEAFF,TGTGCCAGCAGTTTAATGGCGGCAGGGGGGAGCACTGAAGCTTTCTTT
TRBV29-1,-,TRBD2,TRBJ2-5,CSVVGEGTQETQYF,TGCAGCGTTGTTGGGGAGGGAACCCAAGAGACCCAGTACTTC
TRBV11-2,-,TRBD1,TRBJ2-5,CASSSDRAETQYF,TGTGCCAGCAGCTCTGACAGGGCCGAGACCCAGTACTTC
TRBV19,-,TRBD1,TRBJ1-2,CASSTGQGINRNTF,TGTGCCAGTAGTACCGGACAGGGAATAAATCGAAACACCTTC
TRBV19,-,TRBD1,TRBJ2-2,CASSTGQVNTGELFF,TGTGCCAGTAGTACGGGACAGGTAAACACCGGGGAGCTGTTTTTT
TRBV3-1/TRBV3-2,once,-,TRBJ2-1,CASSRDSSYNEQFF,TGTGCCAGCAGCCGAGACAGCTCCTACAATGAGCAGTTCTTC
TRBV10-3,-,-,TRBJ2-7,CAIGPGESSEQYF,TGTGCCATCGGACCGGGGGAATCCTCCGAGCAGTACTTC
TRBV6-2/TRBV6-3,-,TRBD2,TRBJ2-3,CASSYSRLAGYSTDTQYF,TGTGCCAGCAGTTACTCGCGACTAGCGGGGTATAGCACAGATACGCAGTATTTT
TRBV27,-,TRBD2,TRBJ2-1,CASTPLSGSVYNEQFF,TGTGCCAGCACCCCCCTTAGCGGGAGCGTCTACAATGAGCAGTTCTTC
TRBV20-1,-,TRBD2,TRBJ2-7,CSANNGLAGSF,TGCAGTGCGAACAACGGACTAGCGGGGTCCTTC
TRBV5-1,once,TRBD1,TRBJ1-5,CASSLGQGDQPQHF,TGCGCCAGCAGCCTGGGACAGGGGGACCAGCCCCAGCATTTT
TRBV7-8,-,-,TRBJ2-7,CASSPRVVGSYEQYF,TGTGCCAGCAGCCCGCGGGTTGTCGGGAGTTACGAGCAGTACTTC
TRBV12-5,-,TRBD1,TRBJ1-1,CASGLVQGAESEAFF,TGTGCTAGTGGTTTGGTACAGGGGGCGGAATCTGAAGCTTTCTTT
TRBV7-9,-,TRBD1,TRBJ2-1,CASSSAPGQGRNEQFF,TGTGCCAGCAGCTCAGCTCCGGGACAGGGACGAAATGAGCAGTTCTTC
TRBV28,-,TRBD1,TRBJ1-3,CASMGDRTTGNTIYF,TGTGCCAGCATGGGGGACAGAACCACTGGAAACACCATATATTTT
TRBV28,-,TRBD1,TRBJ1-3,CASLNRGSGNTIYF,TGTGCCAGCTTAAACAGGGGTTCTGGAAACACCATATATTTT
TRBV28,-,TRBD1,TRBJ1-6,CASSSTGTYNSPLHF,TGTGCCAGCAGTTCGACAGGGACCTATAATTCACCCCTCCACTTT
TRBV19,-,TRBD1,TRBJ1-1,CASRGTGGLNTEAFF,TGTGCCAGTAGAGGGACAGGGGGCTTGAACACTGAAGCTTTCTTT
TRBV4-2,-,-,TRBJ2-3,CASSHRVLGADTQYF,TGTGCCAGCAGCCACCGGGTCCTCGGCGCAGATACGCAGTATTTT